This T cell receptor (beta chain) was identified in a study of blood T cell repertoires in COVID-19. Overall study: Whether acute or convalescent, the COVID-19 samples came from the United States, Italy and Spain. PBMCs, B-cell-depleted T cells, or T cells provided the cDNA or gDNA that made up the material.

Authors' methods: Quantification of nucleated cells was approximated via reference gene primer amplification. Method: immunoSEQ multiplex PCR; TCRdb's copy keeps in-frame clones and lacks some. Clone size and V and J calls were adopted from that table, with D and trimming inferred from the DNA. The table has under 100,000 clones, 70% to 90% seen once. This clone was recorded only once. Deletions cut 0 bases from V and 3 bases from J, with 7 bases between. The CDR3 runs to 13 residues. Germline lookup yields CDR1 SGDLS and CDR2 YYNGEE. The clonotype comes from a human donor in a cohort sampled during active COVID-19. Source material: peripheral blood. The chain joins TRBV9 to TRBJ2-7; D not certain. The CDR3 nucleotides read TGTGCCAGCAGCGTAGGGGCCGTCTACGAGCAGTACTTC. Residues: CASSVGAVYEQYF.